This is a list of T cell receptor beta chains from one sample in a study of PD-1 blockade in classical Hodgkin lymphoma. Sequenced by immunoSEQ multiplex PCR; TCRdb stores in-frame clones only, minus some. The sample lists about 18,000 clones; around four fifths were seen once. Specimen: CD4+ T cells from blood, collected before the fourth cycle of nivolumab. The receptors derive from a human donor with classical Hodgkin lymphoma. Each CDR3 is given with its conserved first and last residue. Fields, in order: J gene, clone size, D gene, V gene, CDR3 protein, CDR3 DNA. The D gene is left open where the match is weak. Clone sizes are given selectively: once, few, many, or a class where the clone is expanded.

TRBJ1-5 | - | - | TRBV2 | CASSTSVEQPQHF | TGTGCCAGCAGCACCAGTGTAGAACAGCCCCAGCATTTT
TRBJ1-5 | - | TRBD1 | TRBV6-6 | CASSYWMDRGNQPQHF | TGTGCCAGCAGTTACTGGATGGACAGGGGCAATCAGCCCCAGCATTTT
TRBJ1-5 | - | - | TRBV21-1 | CASSKPAQHF | TGTGCCAGCAGCAAACCGGCCCAGCATTTT
TRBJ1-3 | - | - | TRBV5-1 | CASSLQTPSSSGNTIYF | TGCGCCAGCAGCCTCCAGACCCCGTCGAGCTCTGGAAACACCATATATTTT
TRBJ1-5 | - | TRBD1 | TRBV4-1 | CASSQGQGGPGQPQHF | TGCGCCAGCAGCCAAGGTCAGGGGGGTCCCGGTCAGCCCCAGCATTTT
TRBJ2-5 | - | - | TRBV29-1 | CSVGGQPQETQYF | TGCAGCGTTGGGGGACAACCCCAAGAGACCCAGTACTTC
TRBJ2-1 | - | - | TRBV19 | CASSPPTRQEQFF | TGTGCCAGTAGCCCACCCACCCGACAGGAGCAGTTCTTC
TRBJ1-3 | - | - | TRBV28 | CASSTRAPRRGNTGNTIYF | TGTGCCAGCAGCACCAGGGCCCCGAGGAGGGGCAACACTGGAAACACCATATATTTT
TRBJ2-1 | - | - | TRBV7-3 | CASSPTPGHNPNEQFF | TGTGCCAGCAGCCCAACCCCGGGACATAACCCCAATGAGCAGTTCTTC
TRBJ2-5 | - | - | TRBV30 | CAWSIQAKETQYF | TGTGCCTGGAGTATTCAGGCTAAAGAGACCCAGTACTTC
TRBJ2-7 | - | TRBD1 | TRBV5-5 | CASSFQMDRISYEQYF | TGTGCCAGCAGCTTTCAGATGGACAGGATCTCCTACGAGCAGTACTTC
TRBJ1-5 | - | - | TRBV7-8 | CASSLARQNNQPQHF | TGTGCCAGCAGCTTAGCGAGGCAGAACAATCAGCCCCAGCATTTT
TRBJ2-1 | - | - | TRBV10-3 | CATSQLRVEQFF | TGTGCCACCTCCCAGTTGCGGGTAGAGCAGTTCTTC
TRBJ1-1 | few | - | TRBV30 | CAWNPDWSREAFF | TGTGCCTGGAACCCGGATTGGTCCCGTGAAGCTTTCTTT
TRBJ1-1 | - | - | TRBV2 | CASKSTGLNTEAFF | TGTGCCAGCAAATCGACAGGACTGAACACTGAAGCTTTCTTT
TRBJ1-5 | - | - | TRBV10-3 | CAISESLGEYQPQHF | TGTGCCATCAGTGAGTCGTTAGGGGAGTATCAGCCCCAGCATTTT
TRBJ2-3 | - | TRBD2 | TRBV12-5 | CASGLVGTSGTTDTQYF | TGTGCTAGTGGTTTGGTAGGGACTAGCGGGACTACAGATACGCAGTATTTT
TRBJ2-5 | - | - | TRBV7-2 | CASSWTGRQYF | TGTGCCAGCAGCTGGACCGGTCGCCAGTACTTC
TRBJ2-1 | - | - | TRBV5-1 | CASSYQSGDNEQFF | TGCGCCAGCAGCTACCAAAGCGGAGACAATGAGCAGTTCTTC
TRBJ2-2 | - | TRBD1 | TRBV10-3 | CATSGTGDTGELFF | TGTGCCACGTCCGGGACAGGCGACACCGGGGAGCTGTTTTTT
TRBJ2-5 | - | - | TRBV5-6 | CASSFVTKYQETQYF | TGTGCCAGCAGCTTTGTGACCAAGTACCAAGAGACCCAGTACTTC
TRBJ1-5 | - | - | TRBV30 | CAWSVLPPQHF | TGTGCCTGGAGTGTACTCCCGCCCCAGCATTTT
TRBJ2-2 | - | - | TRBV7-9 | CASSLQGTGELFF | TGTGCCAGCAGCTTACAGGGCACCGGGGAGCTGTTTTTT
TRBJ2-5 | - | TRBD2 | TRBV5-4 | CASSRTSTETQYF | TGTGCCAGCAGCCGGACTAGTACTGAGACCCAGTACTTC
TRBJ1-3 | once | - | TRBV7-6 | CASSVTSSGNTIYF | TGTGCCAGCAGCGTTACAAGCTCTGGAAACACCATATATTTT
TRBJ2-7 | - | TRBD2 | TRBV18 | CASSPRTSGSGEQYF | TGTGCCAGCTCACCCCGGACTAGCGGGAGCGGCGAGCAGTACTTC
TRBJ2-1 | few | - | TRBV6-1 | CASRRTDLYEQFF | TGTGCCAGCAGAAGGACGGACCTTTATGAGCAGTTCTTC
TRBJ2-5 | - | - | TRBV6-4 | CASSEEEGETQYF | TGTGCCAGCAGTGAGGAGGAGGGTGAGACCCAGTACTTC
TRBJ2-1 | - | - | TRBV6-1 | CASSRGAGAQFF | TGTGCCAGCAGCCGCGGGGCAGGGGCGCAGTTCTTC
TRBJ2-1 | - | - | TRBV5-4 | CASSLVQGRYNEQFF | TGTGCCAGCAGCTTGGTTCAGGGGAGGTACAATGAGCAGTTCTTC
TRBJ2-7 | once | TRBD1 | TRBV28 | CASTRVGTGGYEQYF | TGTGCCAGCACCCGGGTAGGGACAGGCGGCTACGAGCAGTACTTC
TRBJ2-4 | - | - | TRBV5-1 | CASSLSDRDWVKLAKNIQYF | TGCGCCAGCAGTTTATCAGACCGGGACTGGGTTAAGTTAGCCAAAAACATTCAGTACTTC
TRBJ2-2 | - | - | TRBV2 | CASSIAEIYTGELFF | TGTGCCAGCAGCATAGCGGAAATTTACACCGGGGAGCTGTTTTTT
TRBJ1-5 | - | - | TRBV6-1 | CASSGIYSNQPQHF | TGTGCCAGCAGTGGTATTTATAGCAATCAGCCCCAGCATTTT
TRBJ1-1 | - | TRBD1 | TRBV7-9 | CASSTNDRATEAFF | TGTGCCAGCAGCACCAACGACAGGGCCACTGAAGCTTTCTTT
TRBJ2-2 | - | - | TRBV5-4 | CASSLGGGGELFF | TGTGCCAGCAGCTTGGGCGGAGGCGGGGAGCTGTTTTTT
TRBJ2-1 | - | - | TRBV5-1 | CASSFMASFNNEQFF | TGCGCCAGCAGCTTTATGGCTAGTTTCAACAATGAGCAGTTCTTC